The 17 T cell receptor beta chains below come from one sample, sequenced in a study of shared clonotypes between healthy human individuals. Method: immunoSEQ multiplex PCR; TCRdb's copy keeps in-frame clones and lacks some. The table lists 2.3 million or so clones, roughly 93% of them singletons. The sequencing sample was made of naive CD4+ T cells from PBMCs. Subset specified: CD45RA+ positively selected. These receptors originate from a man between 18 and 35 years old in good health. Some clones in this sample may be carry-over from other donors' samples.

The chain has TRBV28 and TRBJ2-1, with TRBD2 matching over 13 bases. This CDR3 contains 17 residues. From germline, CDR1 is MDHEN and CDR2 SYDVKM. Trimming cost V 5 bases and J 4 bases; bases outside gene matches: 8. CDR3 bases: TGTGCCAGCAGTCCTTGGTGGACTAGCGGGAGTTACAATGAGCAGTTCTTC. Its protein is CASSPWWTSGSYNEQFF.

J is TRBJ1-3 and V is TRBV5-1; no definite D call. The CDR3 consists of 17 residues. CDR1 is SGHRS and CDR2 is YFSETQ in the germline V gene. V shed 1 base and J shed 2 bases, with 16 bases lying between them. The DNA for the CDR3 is TGCGCCAGCAGCTTGTTTTCGCGGCACTCTACTGGAAACACCATATATTTT. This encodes CASSLFSRHSTGNTIYF.

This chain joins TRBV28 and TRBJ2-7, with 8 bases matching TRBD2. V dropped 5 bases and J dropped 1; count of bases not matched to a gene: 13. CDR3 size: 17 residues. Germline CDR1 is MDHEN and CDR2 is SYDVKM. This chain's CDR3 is CASSRNPGRAGSYEQYF. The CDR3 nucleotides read TGTGCCAGCAGTCGAAACCCCGGGAGGGCCGGATCCTACGAGCAGTACTTC.

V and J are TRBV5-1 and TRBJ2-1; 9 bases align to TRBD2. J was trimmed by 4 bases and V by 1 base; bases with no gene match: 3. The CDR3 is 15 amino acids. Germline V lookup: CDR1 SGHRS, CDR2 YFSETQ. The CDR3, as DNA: TGCGCCAGCAGCTTGAGAGCGGGAGGTTACAATGAGCAGTTCTTC. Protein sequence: CASSLRAGGYNEQFF.

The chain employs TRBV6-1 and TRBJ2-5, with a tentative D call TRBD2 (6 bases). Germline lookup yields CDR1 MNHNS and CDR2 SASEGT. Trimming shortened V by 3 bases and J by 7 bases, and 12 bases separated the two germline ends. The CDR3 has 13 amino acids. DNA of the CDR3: TGTGCCAGCAGTGAGGGAGGTACCTGGACCCAGTACTTC. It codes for CASSEGGTWTQYF.

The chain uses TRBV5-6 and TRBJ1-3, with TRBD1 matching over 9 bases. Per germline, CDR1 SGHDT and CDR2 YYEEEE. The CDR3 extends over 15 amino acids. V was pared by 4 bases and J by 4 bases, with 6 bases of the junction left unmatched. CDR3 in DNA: TGTGCCAGCAGCATTACCGGGACAGGGGGAAACACCATATATTTT. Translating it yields CASSITGTGGNTIYF.

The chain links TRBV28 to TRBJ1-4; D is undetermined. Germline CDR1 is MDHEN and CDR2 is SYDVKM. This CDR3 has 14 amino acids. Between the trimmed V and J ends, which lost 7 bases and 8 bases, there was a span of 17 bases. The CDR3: CASIGRREREKLFF. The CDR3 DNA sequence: TGTGCCAGCATCGGTCGACGGGAGAGGGAAAAACTGTTTTTT. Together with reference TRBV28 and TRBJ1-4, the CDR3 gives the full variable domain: DVKVTQSSRYLVKRTGEKVFLECVQDMDHENMFWYRQDPGLGLRLIYFSYDVKMKEKGDIPEGYSVSREKKERFSLILESASTNQTSMYLCASIGRREREKLFFGSGTQLSVL.

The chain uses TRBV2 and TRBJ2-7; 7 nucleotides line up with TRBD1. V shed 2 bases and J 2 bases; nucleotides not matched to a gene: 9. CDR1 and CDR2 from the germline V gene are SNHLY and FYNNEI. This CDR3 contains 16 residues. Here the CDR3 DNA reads TGTGCCAGCAGTGAAACGGCCAGGGGGAGACCCTACGAGCAGTACTTC. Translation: CASSETARGRPYEQYF.

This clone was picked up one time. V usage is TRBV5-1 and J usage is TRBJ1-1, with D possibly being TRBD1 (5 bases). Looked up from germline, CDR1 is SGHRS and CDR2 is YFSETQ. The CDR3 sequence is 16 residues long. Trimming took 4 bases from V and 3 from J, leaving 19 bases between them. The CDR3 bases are TGCGCCAGCAGCATACCCCGTTTCAGGGAGGACACTGAAGCTTTCTTT. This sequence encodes CASSIPRFREDTEAFF.

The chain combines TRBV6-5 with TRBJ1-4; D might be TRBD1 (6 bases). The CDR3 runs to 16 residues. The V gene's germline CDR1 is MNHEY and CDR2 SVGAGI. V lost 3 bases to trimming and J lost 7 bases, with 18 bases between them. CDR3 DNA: TGTGCCAGCAGTTATCTCAGGGGCCCCGGTCCTGAAAAACTGTTTTTT. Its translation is CASSYLRGPGPEKLFF.

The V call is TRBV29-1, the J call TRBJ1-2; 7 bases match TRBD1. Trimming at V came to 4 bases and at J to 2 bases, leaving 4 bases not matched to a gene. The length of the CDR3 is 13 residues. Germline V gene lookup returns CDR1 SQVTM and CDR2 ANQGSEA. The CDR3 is CSVVGDRNYGYTF. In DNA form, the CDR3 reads TGCAGCGTTGTCGGGGACAGAAACTATGGCTACACCTTC.

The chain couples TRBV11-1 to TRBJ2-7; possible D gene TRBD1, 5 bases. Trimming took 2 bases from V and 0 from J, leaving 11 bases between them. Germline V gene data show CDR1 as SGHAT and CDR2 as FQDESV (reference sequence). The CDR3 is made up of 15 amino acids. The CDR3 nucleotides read TGTGCCAGCAGCTTACAGGGTCGGAGCTCCTACGAGCAGTACTTC. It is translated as CASSLQGRSSYEQYF.

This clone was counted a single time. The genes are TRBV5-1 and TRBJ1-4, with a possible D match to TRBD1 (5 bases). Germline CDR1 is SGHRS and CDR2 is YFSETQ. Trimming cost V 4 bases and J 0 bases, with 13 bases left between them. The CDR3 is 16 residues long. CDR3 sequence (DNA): TGCGCCAGCAGCGTGGGGGTCGTTGCAACTAATGAAAAACTGTTTTTT. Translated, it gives CASSVGVVATNEKLFF.

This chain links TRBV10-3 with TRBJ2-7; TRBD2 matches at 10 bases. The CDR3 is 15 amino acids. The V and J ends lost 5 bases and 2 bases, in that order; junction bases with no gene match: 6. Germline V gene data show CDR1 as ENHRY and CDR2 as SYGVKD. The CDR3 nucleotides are TGTGCCATCAGTCCTCGAGCGGGAGGGACCTACGAGCAGTACTTC. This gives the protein CAISPRAGGTYEQYF.

Here the CDR3 reads CASSRRAPRSGANVLTF. As DNA, the CDR3 is TGTGCCAGCAGCCGGCGTGCCCCCCGCTCTGGGGCCAACGTCCTGACTTTC. The chain combines TRBV27 with TRBJ2-6; no definite D call. Looked up from germline, CDR1 is MNHEY and CDR2 is SMNVEV (reference sequence). V dropped 6 bases and J dropped 0 bases, with 15 bases sitting between them. CDR3 length: 17 residues. Full variable domain (rest looked up from reference TRBV27 and TRBJ2-6): EAQVTQNPRYLITVTGKKLTVTCSQNMNHEYMSWYRQDPGLGLRQIYYSMNVEVTDKGDVPEGYKVSRKEKRNFPLILESPSPNQTSLYFCASSRRAPRSGANVLTFGAGSRLTVL.

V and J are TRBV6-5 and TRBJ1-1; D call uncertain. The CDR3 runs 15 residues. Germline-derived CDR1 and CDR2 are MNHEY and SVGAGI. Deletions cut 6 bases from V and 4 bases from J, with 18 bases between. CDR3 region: CASSPITRRGTEAFF. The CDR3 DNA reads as TGTGCCAGCAGCCCAATCACCCGACGGGGCACTGAAGCTTTCTTT.

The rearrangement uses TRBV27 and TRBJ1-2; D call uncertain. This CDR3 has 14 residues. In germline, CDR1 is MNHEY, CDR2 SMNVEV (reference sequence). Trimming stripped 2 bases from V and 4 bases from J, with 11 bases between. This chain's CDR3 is CASSLRSGLYGYTF. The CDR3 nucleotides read TGTGCCAGCAGTTTAAGATCCGGCCTCTATGGCTACACCTTC.